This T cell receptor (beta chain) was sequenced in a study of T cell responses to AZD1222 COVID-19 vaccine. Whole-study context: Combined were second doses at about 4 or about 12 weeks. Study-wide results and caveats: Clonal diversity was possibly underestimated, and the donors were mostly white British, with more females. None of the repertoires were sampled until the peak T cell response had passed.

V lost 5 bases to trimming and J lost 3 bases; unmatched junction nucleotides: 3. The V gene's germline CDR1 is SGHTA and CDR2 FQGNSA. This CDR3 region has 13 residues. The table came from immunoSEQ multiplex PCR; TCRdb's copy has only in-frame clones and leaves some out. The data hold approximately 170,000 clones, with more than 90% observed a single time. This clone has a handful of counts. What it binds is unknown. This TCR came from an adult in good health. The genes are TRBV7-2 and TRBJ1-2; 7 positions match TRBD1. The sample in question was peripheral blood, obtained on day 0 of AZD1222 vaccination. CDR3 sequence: CASSPGGDYGYTF. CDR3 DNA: TGTGCCAGCAGCCCAGGGGGGGACTATGGCTACACCTTC.